This T cell receptor beta chain comes out of a study of Graves' ophthalmopathy and Graves' hyperthyroidism. Study-level background: Peripheral blood was gathered at first diagnosis, ahead of any treatment whatsoever. General observations from the study: Blood samples also showed most expanded thyroid clonotypes exceeding 0.001 frequency.

There are 17 residues in the CDR3. V was trimmed by 3 bases and J by 0 bases, leaving 17 bases between them. Germline lookup yields CDR1 SNHLY and CDR2 FYNNEI. CAS ≥3, NOSPECS ≥4, moderate-to-severe activity and duration under 3 months marked donors with ophthalmopathy. If patients had other autoimmune diseases, uncontrolled infections, pregnancy or lactation, they were excluded. Investigators amplified TCR beta CDR3 regions from RNA transcripts. HTBI primers primed a first-round RT-PCR, and a second-round multiplex PCR followed. TCRdb called the multiplex PCR reads again in MiXCR, with one record for every CDR3 protein. The sample includes 300,000 to 350,000 distinct CDR3 sequences, about a sixth of them seen just once. This clonotype has a count of ten or more. Its antigen is currently unknown.

This sequence joins TRBV2 and TRBJ1-2; a possible D gene is TRBD1 (5 bases). This TCR was recovered from an adult man with Graves' ophthalmopathy. Sequenced sample: peripheral blood. The CDR3 nucleotides are TGTGCCAGCAGTGATGGTTCCGAACAGGAGGCTAACTATGGCTACACCTTC. Its protein is CASSDGSEQEANYGYTF.